The clone carrying this T cell receptor beta chain occurred many times. Its antigen is as yet unknown. This sample is part of a study of T cells after yellow fever vaccination. Regarding the study as a whole: The secondary response showed a weaker magnitude and a faster peak, day 5 versus 15.

Template-switching 5'RACE yielded the TCR cDNA; a universal primer site and UMIs were added in the process. MiXCR, applied by TCRdb to the 5' RACE reads, yields one record per CDR3 protein. The table lists a few hundred thousand distinct CDR3 sequences, 6% to 7.5% of them singletons. Between the trimmed V and J ends, which lost 3 bases and 4 bases, there was a span of 15 bases. There are 15 residues in the CDR3. CDR1 and CDR2 (germline): ENHRY, SYGVKD. The sequence was obtained from a man aged 30-40 years who received the YFV17D yellow fever vaccine. The material was CD4+ T cells sorted from PBMCs, obtained 15 days after the yellow fever booster vaccination. The genes are TRBV10-3 and TRBJ1-1, with D perhaps matching TRBD1 (5 bases). The CDR3 DNA reads as TGTGCCATCAGTGAAGGAGGGGCTGGGAGCACTGAAGCTTTCTTT. This gives the protein CAISEGGAGSTEAFF.